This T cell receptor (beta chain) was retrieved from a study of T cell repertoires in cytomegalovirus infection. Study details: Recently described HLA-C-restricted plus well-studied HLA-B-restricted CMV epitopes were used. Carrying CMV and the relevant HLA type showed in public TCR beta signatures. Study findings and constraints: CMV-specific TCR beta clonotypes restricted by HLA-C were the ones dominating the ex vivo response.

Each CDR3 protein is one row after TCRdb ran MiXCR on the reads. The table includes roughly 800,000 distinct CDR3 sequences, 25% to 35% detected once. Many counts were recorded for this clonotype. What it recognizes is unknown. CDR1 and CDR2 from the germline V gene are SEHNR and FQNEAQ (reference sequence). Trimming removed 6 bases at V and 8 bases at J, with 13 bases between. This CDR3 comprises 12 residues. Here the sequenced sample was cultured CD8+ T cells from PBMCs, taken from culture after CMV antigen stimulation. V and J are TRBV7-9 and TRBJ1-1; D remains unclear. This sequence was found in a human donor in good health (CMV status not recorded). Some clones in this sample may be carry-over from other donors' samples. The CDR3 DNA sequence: TGTGCCAGCAGGGCCCCGAGAGAGGAAGCTTTCTTT. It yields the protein CASRAPREEAFF.